The 6 T cell receptor beta chains below come from one sample, sequenced in a study of technical replicates of blood from a few donors. Only in-frame clones appear in the TCRdb table, and some are missing; sequencing was by immunoSEQ multiplex PCR. The table includes about 83,000 clones, about 94% detected once. Input material: T cells isolated from PBMCs. The receptors derive from a human donor in good health.

The chain uses TRBV19 and TRBJ2-3; 11 bases map to TRBD1. With V trimmed by 9 bases and J by 0 bases, 14 bases remained unmatched. Germline lookup yields CDR1 LNHDA and CDR2 SQIVND (reference sequence). The CDR3 consists of 18 residues. The CDR3 sequence is CASQLGQGGTWSTDTQYF. Here the CDR3 DNA reads TGTGCCAGCCAATTGGGACAGGGGGGAACCTGGAGCACAGATACGCAGTATTTT.

This sequence joins TRBV4-1 and TRBJ2-7, with a possible D match to TRBD1 (5 bases). The V gene lost 3 bases and the J gene lost 0 bases, with 15 bases spanning the gap. This CDR3 is built from 16 residues. Per the germline V gene, CDR1 is MGHRA and CDR2 is YSYEKL. The chain's CDR3 is CASSQKSGAYSYEQYF. The CDR3 DNA is TGCGCCAGCAGCCAGAAAAGTGGGGCTTACTCCTACGAGCAGTACTTC.

The V call is TRBV29-1, the J call TRBJ1-1; D not resolved. The CDR3 totals 14 residues. V was trimmed by 4 bases and J by 6 bases, leaving 18 bases between them. Germline V gene sequence: CDR1 SQVTM, CDR2 ANQGSEA. CDR3 protein: CSVGRTYRYAEAFF. As DNA, the CDR3 is TGCAGCGTTGGACGGACTTATCGCTACGCTGAAGCTTTCTTT.

This rearrangement joins TRBV28 to TRBJ2-2, with D possibly TRBD1 on 7 matching bases. Germline V gives CDR1 MDHEN, CDR2 SYDVKM. The CDR3 length is 16 residues. Trimming cost V 2 bases and J 0 bases, with 10 bases left between them. The CDR3 bases are TGTGCCAGCAGTTTAATCAGGGGGGCGAACACCGGGGAGCTGTTTTTT. It is translated as CASSLIRGANTGELFF.

J is TRBJ1-5 and V is TRBV7-8; 7 bases agree with TRBD1. The V and J ends lost 1 base and 0 bases, in that order; junction bases with no gene match: 12. The CDR3 consists of 19 residues. Germline CDR1 reads SGHVS; CDR2 reads FQNEAQ. The chain's CDR3 is CASSLGQGRGEYSNQPQHF. The DNA for the CDR3 is TGTGCCAGCAGCTTAGGACAGGGACGGGGAGAATATAGCAATCAGCCCCAGCATTTT.

The chain is built from TRBV27 and TRBJ1-1; maybe TRBD1 (5 bases). The ends were cut back, 0 bases at V and 1 base at J, with 12 bases in the middle. The CDR3 is 16 residues long. CDR1 and CDR2 from the germline V gene are MNHEY and SMNVEV (reference sequence). The CDR3 region is CASSLSSGLTNTEAFF. The DNA for the CDR3 is TGTGCCAGCAGTTTATCATCAGGGTTGACGAACACTGAAGCTTTCTTT.